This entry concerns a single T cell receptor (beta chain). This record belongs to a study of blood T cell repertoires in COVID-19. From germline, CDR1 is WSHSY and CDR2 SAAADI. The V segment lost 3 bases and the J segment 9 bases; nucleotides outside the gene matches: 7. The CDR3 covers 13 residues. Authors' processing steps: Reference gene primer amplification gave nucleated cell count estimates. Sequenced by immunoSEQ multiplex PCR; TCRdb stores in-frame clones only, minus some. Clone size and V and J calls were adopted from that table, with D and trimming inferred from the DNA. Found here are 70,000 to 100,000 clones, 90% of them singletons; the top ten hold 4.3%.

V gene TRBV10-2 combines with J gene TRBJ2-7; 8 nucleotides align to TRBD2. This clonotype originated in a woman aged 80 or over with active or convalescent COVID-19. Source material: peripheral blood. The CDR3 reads CASSDSGRFVQYF. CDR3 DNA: TGCGCCAGCAGTGACAGCGGGAGATTTGTGCAGTACTTC.